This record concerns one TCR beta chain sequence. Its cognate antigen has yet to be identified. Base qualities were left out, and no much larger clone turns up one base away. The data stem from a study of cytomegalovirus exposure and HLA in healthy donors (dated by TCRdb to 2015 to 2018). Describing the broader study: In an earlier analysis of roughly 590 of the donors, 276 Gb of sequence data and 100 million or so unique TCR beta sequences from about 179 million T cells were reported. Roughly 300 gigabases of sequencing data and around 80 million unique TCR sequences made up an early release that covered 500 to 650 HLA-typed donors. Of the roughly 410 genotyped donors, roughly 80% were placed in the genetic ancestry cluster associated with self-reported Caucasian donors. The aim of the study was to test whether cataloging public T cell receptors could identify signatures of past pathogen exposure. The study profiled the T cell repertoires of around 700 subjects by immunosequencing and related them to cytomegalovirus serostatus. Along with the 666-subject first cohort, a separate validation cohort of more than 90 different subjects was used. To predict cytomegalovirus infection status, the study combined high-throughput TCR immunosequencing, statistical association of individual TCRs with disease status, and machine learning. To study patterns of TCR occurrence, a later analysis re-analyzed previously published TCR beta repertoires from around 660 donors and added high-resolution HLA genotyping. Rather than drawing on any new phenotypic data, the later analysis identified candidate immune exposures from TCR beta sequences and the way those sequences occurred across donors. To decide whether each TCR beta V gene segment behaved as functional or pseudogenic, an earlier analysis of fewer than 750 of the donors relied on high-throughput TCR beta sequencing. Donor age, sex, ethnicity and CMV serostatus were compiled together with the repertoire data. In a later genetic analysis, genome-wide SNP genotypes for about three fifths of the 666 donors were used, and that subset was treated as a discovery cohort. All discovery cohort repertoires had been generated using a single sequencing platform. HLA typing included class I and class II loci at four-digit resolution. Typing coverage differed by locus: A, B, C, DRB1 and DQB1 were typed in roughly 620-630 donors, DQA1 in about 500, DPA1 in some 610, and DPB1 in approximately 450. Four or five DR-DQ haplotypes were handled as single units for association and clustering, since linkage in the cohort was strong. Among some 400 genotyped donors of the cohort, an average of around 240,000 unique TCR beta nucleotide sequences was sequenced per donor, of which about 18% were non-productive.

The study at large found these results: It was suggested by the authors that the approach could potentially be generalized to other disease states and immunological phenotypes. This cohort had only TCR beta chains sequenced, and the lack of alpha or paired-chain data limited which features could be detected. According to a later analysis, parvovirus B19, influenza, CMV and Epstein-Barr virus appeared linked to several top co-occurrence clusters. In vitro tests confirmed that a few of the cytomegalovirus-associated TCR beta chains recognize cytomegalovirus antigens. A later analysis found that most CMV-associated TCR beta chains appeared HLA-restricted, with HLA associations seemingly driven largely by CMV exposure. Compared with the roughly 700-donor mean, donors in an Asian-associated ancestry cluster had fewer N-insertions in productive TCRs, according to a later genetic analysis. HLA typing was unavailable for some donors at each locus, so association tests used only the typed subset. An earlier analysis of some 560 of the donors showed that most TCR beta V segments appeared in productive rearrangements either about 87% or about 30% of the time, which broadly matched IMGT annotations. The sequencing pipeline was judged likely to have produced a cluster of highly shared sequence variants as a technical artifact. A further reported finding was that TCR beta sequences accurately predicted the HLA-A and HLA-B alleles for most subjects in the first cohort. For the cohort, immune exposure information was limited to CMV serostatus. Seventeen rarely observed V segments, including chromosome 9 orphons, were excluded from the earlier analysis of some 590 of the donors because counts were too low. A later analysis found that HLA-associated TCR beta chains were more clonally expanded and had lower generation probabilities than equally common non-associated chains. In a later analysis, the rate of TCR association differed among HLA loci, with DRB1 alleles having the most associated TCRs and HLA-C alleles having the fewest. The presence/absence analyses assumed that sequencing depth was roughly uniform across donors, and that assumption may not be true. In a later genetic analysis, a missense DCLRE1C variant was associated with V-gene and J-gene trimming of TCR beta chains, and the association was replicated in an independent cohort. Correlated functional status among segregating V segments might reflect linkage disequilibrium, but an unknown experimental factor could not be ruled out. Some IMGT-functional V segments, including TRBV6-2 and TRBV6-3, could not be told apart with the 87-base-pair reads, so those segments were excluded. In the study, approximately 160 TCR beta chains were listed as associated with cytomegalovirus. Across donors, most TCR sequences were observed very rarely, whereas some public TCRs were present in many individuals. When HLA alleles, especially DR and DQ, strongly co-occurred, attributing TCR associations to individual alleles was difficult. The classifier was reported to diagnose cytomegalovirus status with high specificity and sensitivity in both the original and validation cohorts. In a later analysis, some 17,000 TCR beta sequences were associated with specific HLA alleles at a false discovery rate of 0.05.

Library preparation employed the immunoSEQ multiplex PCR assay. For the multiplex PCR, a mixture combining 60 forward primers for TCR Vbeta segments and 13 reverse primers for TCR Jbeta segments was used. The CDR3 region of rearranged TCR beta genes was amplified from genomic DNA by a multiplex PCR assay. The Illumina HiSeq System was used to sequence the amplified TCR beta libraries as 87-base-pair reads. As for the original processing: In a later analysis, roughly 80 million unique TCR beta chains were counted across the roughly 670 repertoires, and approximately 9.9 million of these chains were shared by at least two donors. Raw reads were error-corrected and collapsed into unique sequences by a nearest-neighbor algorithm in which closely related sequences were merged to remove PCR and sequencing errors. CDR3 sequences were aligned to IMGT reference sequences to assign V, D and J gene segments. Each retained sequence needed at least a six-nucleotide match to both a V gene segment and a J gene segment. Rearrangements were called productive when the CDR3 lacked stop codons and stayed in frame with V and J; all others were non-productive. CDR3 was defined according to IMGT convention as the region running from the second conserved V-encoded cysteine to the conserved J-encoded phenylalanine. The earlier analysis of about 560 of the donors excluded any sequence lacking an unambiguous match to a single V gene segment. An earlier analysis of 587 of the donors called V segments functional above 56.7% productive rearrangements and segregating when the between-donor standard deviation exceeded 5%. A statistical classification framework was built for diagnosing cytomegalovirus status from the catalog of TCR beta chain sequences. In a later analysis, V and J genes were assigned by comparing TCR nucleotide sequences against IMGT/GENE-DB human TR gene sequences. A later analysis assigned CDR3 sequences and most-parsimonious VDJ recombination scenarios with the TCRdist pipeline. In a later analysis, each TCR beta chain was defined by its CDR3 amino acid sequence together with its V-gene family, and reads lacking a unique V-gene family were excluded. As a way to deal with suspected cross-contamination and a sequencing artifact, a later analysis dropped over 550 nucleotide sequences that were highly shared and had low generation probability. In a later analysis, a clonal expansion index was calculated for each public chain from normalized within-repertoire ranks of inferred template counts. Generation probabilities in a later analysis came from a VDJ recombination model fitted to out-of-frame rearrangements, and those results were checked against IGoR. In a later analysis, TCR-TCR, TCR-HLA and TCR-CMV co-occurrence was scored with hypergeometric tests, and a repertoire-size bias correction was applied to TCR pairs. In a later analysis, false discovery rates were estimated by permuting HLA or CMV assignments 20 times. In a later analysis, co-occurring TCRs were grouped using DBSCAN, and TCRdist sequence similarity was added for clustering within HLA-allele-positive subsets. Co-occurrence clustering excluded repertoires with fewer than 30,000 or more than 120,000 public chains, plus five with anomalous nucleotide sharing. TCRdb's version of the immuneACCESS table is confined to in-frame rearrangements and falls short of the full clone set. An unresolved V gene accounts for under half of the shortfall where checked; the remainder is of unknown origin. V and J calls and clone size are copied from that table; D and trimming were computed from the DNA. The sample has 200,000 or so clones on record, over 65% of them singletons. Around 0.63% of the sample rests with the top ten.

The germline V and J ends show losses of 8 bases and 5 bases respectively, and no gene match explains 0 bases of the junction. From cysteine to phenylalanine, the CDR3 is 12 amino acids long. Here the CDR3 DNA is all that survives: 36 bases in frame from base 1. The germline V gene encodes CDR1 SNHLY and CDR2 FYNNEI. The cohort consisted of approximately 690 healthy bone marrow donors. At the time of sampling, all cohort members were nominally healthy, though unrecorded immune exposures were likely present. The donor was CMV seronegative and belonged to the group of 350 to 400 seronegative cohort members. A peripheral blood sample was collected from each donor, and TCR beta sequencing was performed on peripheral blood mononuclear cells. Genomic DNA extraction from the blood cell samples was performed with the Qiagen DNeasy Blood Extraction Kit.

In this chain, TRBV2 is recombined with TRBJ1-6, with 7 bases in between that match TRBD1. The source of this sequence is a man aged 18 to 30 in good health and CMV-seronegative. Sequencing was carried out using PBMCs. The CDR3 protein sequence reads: CASGTDNSPLHF. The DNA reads TGTGCCAGCGGGACAGATAATTCACCCCTCCACTTT.